This T cell receptor beta chain was found in a study of blood T cell repertoires in COVID-19. Background on the study: The United States, Italy and Spain provided the acute and convalescent COVID-19 samples. T cells, B-cell-depleted T cells, or PBMCs provided the cDNA or gDNA that served as material.

V lost 9 bases, J lost 8 bases, and 10 bases stayed unmatched. CDR1 and CDR2 (germline): MDHEN, SYDVKM. The CDR3 is 14 amino acids. Per the original data handling: Scientists estimated how many nucleated cells there were by amplifying reference gene primers. Produced via immunoSEQ multiplex PCR; TCRdb's table is partial and in-frame only. D and trimming come from the DNA, and the V and J calls and clone size come from that table. The sample yields fewer than 250,000 clones, roughly 86% seen once. The genes are TRBV28 and TRBJ2-1, with TRBD1 matching over 10 bases. Sequencing input: peripheral blood. This sequence originates from a woman in her 50s with active or convalescent COVID-19. In DNA, the CDR3 is TGTGCCAGTTATCTGGGACAGGGGTTAGATGAGCAGTTCTTC. This sequence encodes CASYLGQGLDEQFF. Using reference TRBV28 and TRBJ2-1 for the parts outside the CDR3, the full variable domain is DVKVTQSSRYLVKRTGEKVFLECVQDMDHENMFWYRQDPGLGLRLIYFSYDVKMKEKGDIPEGYSVSREKKERFSLILESASTNQTSMYLCASYLGQGLDEQFFGPGTRLTVL.